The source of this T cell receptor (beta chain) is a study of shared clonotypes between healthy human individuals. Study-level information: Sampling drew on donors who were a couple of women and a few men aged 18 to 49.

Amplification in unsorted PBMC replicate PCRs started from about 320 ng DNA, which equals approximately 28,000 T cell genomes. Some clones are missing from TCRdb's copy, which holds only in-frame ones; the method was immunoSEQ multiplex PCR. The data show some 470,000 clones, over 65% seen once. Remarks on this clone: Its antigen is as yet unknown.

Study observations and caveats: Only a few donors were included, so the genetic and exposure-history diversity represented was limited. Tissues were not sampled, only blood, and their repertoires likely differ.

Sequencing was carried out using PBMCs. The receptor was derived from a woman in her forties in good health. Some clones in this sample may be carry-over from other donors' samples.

The CDR3 reads CAWSWTENEQYF. The CDR3 DNA follows: TGTGCCTGGAGTTGGACAGAGAACGAGCAGTACTTC. The chain has TRBV30 and TRBJ2-5, with D maybe TRBD1 (6 bases). The assigned J gene may be wrong: the sequence end matches TRBJ2-7 better. CDR3 size: 12 residues. Germline V gene lookup returns CDR1 GTSNPN and CDR2 SVGIG (reference sequence).